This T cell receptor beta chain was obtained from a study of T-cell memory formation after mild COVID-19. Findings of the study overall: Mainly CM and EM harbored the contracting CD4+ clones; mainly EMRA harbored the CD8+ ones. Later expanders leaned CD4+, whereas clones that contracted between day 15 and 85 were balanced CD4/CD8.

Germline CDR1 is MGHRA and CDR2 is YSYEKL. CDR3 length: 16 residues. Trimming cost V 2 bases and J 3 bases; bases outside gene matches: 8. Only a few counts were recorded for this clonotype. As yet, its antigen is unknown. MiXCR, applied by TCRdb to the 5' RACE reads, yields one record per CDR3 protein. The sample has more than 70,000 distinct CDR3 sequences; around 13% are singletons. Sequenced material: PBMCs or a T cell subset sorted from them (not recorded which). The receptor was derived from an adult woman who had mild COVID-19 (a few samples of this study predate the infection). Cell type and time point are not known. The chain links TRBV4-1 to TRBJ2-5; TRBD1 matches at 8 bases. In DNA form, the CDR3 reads TGCGCCAGCAGCCAATCGTCGGGACAGGAAGAAGAGACCCAGTACTTC. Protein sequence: CASSQSSGQEEETQYF.